This T cell receptor beta chain was retrieved from a study of blood T cell repertoires in COVID-19. Clinical history as reported by participants underpinned cohort assignment. Germline loops: CDR1 SGHVS, CDR2 FQNEAQ. CDR3 length: 17 residues. V lost 2 bases and J lost 1; bases outside the gene matches: 3. Using immunoSEQ multiplex PCR, the repertoire was profiled, and TCRdb retains in-frame clones only, with some absent. The sample contains 150,000 or so clones, approximately 80% of which appear only once. This receptor was obtained from a man aged 45-60 years who had recovered from COVID-19. The specimen sequenced was PBMCs or T cells enriched from blood (not recorded which). The chain recombines TRBV7-8 with TRBJ2-5; 14 bases fit TRBD2. The CDR3 protein is CASSLRLAGGTQETQYF. DNA of the CDR3: TGTGCCAGCAGCTTACGACTAGCGGGGGGGACCCAAGAGACCCAGTACTTC.